The present T cell receptor beta chain was sequenced within a study of graft-versus-host responses after intestinal transplantation. In the study overall: Anti-thymocyte globulin was used for induction in all recipients, who then took tacrolimus and steroids for two to four years. Regarding the study as a whole: Individuals carrying graft-donor T cell macrochimerism showed high graft-versus-host to host-versus-graft clonal ratios in allografts. Circulating GvH clones peaking coincided with falling HvG clones soon after transplant.

Libraries were prepared by immunoSEQ multiplex PCR; TCRdb keeps only in-frame clonotypes and omits some of them. The sample yields about 100,000 clones, about 90% seen once. Trimming at V came to 4 bases and at J to 1 base, leaving 2 bases not matched to a gene. The CDR3 loop spans 16 amino acids. Germline-derived CDR1 and CDR2 are SGHNT and YENEEA. In regard to this clone: Antigen specificity is unknown.

The clonotype comes from a human donor who received an intestinal transplant. The sequences come from unstimulated CD4+ T cells sorted from spleen or lymph node cells, collected before intestinal transplant. The chain is built from TRBV11-3 and TRBJ2-3; TRBD2 agrees at 13 bases. CDR3 region: CASSSGTSGGTDTQYF. The DNA of the CDR3 is TGTGCCAGCAGCTCCGGGACTAGCGGGGGCACAGATACGCAGTATTTT. Using reference TRBV11-3 and TRBJ2-3 for the parts outside the CDR3, the full variable domain is EAGVVQSPRYKIIEKKQPVAFWCNPISGHNTLYWYLQNLGQGPELLIRYENEEAVDDSQLPKDRFSAERLKGVDSTLKIQPAELGDSAVYLCASSSGTSGGTDTQYFGPGTRLTVL.